Each of the 4 T cell receptor beta chains below was sequenced from the same sample in a study of T-cell reconstitution after alpha-beta-depleted transplantation in children. It was with unique molecular identifiers that the TCRbeta library was prepared. TCRdb reanalysed the PCR reads using MiXCR and keeps one entry per CDR3 protein. Counted here are a few hundred thousand distinct CDR3 sequences, about an eighth occurring once; the ten biggest clones make up 3.5% to 4.5%. The sample was PBMCs, taken from the stem cell graft. All receptors come from a human donor who donated a stem cell graft to a child with Fanconi anemia.

The genes are TRBV7-9 and TRBJ2-1; a weak D match, TRBD1 (5 bases). Between the trimmed V and J ends, which lost 5 bases and 6 bases, there was a span of 17 bases. The CDR3 spans 15 residues. Germline lookup yields CDR1 SEHNR and CDR2 FQNEAQ (reference sequence). The CDR3 protein is CASSVRQLTGNEQFF. The CDR3 DNA reads as TGTGCCAGCAGCGTGAGACAACTTACAGGCAATGAGCAGTTCTTC.

Points on this clonotype: Because the CDR3's place on the DNA is in doubt, the DNA is left out and the CDR3 is given as listed by TCRdb. V is TRBV5-1 and J is TRBJ1-2; the D segment call TRBD1 is taken from the table without a DNA check. In germline, CDR1 is SGHRS, CDR2 YFSETQ. 12 amino acids form the CDR3, both terminal residues included. CDR3 sequence: CASSWGQGAHTF.

In this sample, this clonotype turned up many times. The chain couples TRBV3-1 to TRBJ2-1; 7 bases line up with TRBD1. The CDR3 totals 12 residues. The V gene's germline CDR1 is LGHDT and CDR2 YNNKEL (reference sequence). V trimming: 6 bases; J trimming: 12 bases; junction bases outside the gene matches: 8. CDR3 DNA sequence: TGTGCCAGCAGTCGGGACAGCTCAAGGCAGTTCTTC. It is translated as CASSRDSSRQFF.

This CDR3 is CASAEGGRTDTQYF. CDR3 in DNA: TGTGCCAGTGCAGAGGGGGGACGCACAGATACGCAGTATTTT. V is TRBV6-2 or TRBV6-3 and J is TRBJ2-3; the D gene could be TRBD1 or TRBD2 (6 bases each). V lost 9 bases and J 1 base, leaving 14 bases between the germline ends. This CDR3 has 14 amino acids. Germline CDR1 reads MNHEY; CDR2 reads SVGEGT.